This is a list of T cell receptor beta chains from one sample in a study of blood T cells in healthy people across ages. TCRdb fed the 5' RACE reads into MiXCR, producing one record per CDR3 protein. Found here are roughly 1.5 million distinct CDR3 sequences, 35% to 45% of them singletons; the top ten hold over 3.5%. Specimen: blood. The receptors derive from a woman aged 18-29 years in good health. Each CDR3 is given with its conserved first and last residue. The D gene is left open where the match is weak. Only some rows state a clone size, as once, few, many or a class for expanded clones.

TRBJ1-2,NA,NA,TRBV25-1,TGTGCCAGCAGTGGGCAGGGGATAACCCCTAACTATGGCTACACCTTC,CASSGQGITPNYGYTF
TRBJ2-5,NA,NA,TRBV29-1,TGCAGCGTTCCCTCGACGGTCCGGTTCCAAGAGACCCAGTACTTC,CSVPSTVRFQETQYF
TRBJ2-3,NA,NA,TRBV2,TGTGCCAGCACCGTCGCACAGGGCACGCAGTATTTT,CASTVAQGTQYF
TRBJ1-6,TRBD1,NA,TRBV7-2,TGTGCCAGCAGCCCCCAGGGACAGGCGAATTCACCCCTCCACTTT,CASSPQGQANSPLHF
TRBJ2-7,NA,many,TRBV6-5,TGTGCCAGCAGTTACGGGGTAGAGACTACCTACGAGCAGTACTTC,CASSYGVETTYEQYF
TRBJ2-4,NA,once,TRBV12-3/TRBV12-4,TGTGCCAGCAGTGCAACATTAAATGGGCAGTACTTC,CASSATLNGQYF
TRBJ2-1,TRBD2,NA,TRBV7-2,TGTGCCAGCAGCTTAGCCGGGACTAGCGGGGTACAACCCTACAATGAGCAGTTCTTC,CASSLAGTSGVQPYNEQFF
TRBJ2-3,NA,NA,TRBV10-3,TGTGCCATCAGTGGGGGGACGAAGACAGATACGCAGTATTTT,CAISGGTKTDTQYF
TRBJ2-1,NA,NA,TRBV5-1,TGCGCCAGCAGATATACAGTCGTACAGTTCTTC,CASRYTVVQFF
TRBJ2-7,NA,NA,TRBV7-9,TGTGCCAGCCGGTTTCCGGGGCGTCACATAGGCAGGTACAATGAGCAGTACTTC,CASRFPGRHIGRYNEQYF
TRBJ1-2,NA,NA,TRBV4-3,TGCGCCAGCAGCCAAGATCCGGGCAGGGCCCATGGCTACACCTTC,CASSQDPGRAHGYTF
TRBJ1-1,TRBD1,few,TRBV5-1,TGCGCCAGCAGCTCGACAGGGACCGACACTGAAGCTTTCTTT,CASSSTGTDTEAFF
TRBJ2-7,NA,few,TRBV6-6,TGTGCCAGCACCAACAGCCTCTACGAGCAGTACTTC,CASTNSLYEQYF
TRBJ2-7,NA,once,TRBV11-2,TGTGCCAGCAGCTCCCGGGACACCAGACCTATGGAGCAGTACTTC,CASSSRDTRPMEQYF
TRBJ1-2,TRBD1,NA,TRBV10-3,TGTGCCATCAGGGAGGACAGGGGGGACTATGGCTACACCTTC,CAIREDRGDYGYTF
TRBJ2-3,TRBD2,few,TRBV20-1,TGCAGTGCTAGAGTCCTACCGGGACTAGTGGTCACAGATACGCAGTATTTT,CSARVLPGLVVTDTQYF
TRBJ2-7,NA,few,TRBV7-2,TGTGCCAGCAGCAGTTCCCGGGACGGTTACGATTACGAGCAGTACTTC,CASSSSRDGYDYEQYF
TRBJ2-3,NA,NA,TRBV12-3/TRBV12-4,TGTGCCAGCAGTGTAGGGCCTAGTCAAACGCAGTATTTT,CASSVGPSQTQYF
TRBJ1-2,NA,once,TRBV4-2,TGTGCCAGCAGCCAAGATATCATCCAGTACTATGGCTACACCTTC,CASSQDIIQYYGYTF
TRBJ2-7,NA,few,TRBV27,TGTGCCAGCAGTTTTAGCTACTCCTACGAGCAGTACTTC,CASSFSYSYEQYF
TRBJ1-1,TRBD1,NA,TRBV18,TGTGCCAGCTCGACGGACAGGGGGATGAACACTGAAGCTTTCTTT,CASSTDRGMNTEAFF
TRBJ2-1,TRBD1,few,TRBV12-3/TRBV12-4,TGTGCCAGCAGTTACAGGGGCCGTTATGAGCAGTTCTTC,CASSYRGRYEQFF
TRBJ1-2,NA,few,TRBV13,TGTGCCAGCAGCGCCTACAGGGTTACTAACTATGGCTACACCTTC,CASSAYRVTNYGYTF
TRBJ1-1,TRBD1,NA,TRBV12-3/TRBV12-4,TGTGCCAGCAGTCGCCTCCGGGACAGGGGACCTTTGAACACTGAAGCTTTCTTT,CASSRLRDRGPLNTEAFF
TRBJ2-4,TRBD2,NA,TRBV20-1,TGCAGTGCTATGCCTAGCGGGCAGCTAGCCAAAAACATTCAGTACTTC,CSAMPSGQLAKNIQYF
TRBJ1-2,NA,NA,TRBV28,TGTGCCAGCAGTACGCCAGCCACTTACTACACCTTC,CASSTPATYYTF
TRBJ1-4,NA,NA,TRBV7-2,TGTGCCAGCAGACTGGCCGGGGGGGGTGAAAAACTGTTTTTT,CASRLAGGGEKLFF
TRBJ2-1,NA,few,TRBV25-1,TGTGCCAGCAGCGTGAATGGGGCACACAATGAGCAGTTCTTC,CASSVNGAHNEQFF
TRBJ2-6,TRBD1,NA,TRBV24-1,TGTGCCACCAGTGATAGGGACAGCTTTTTATACTCTGGGGCCAACGTCCTGACTTTC,CATSDRDSFLYSGANVLTF
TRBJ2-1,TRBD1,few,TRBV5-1,TGCGCCAGCAGCTTTCCTCCGGGACAGGGTTACAATGAGCAGTTCTTC,CASSFPPGQGYNEQFF
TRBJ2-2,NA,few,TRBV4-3,TGCGCCAGCAGCCACGGGATAACCGGGGGCCGTACTTACACCGGGGAGCTGTTTTTT,CASSHGITGGRTYTGELFF
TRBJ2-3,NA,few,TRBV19,TGTGCCAGTAAAAGGGAGCCTCACACAGATACGCAGTATTTT,CASKREPHTDTQYF
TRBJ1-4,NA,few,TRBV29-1,TGCAGCGTTCAATCAGGGGCGAGGGGTGAAAAACTGTTTTTT,CSVQSGARGEKLFF
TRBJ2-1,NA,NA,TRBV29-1,TGCAGCGTGGAAGCTACGGGCCGCTGCGATGAGCAGTTCTTC,CSVEATGRCDEQFF
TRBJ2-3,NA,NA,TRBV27,TGTGCCAGCAAAGACTCGACAGTCACAGATACGCAGTATTTT,CASKDSTVTDTQYF
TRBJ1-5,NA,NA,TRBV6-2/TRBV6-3,TGTGCCAGCGAGGACAGTCTGGGGTATAGCAATCAGCCCCAGCATTTT,CASEDSLGYSNQPQHF
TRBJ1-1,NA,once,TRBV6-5,TGTGCCAGCAGTTACATCTCCGCGGTGAACACTGAAGCTTTCTTT,CASSYISAVNTEAFF
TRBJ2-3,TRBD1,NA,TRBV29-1,TGCGGCGTTGCGACCGGGACAGGGCAAGATACGCAGTATTTT,CGVATGTGQDTQYF
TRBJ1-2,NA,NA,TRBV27,TGTGCCAGCAGTTTTAATACTAACTATGGCTACACCTTC,CASSFNTNYGYTF
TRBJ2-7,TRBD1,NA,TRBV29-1,TGCAGCGTTGAAGATTATGGGACAGGAGATAACGAGCAGTACTTC,CSVEDYGTGDNEQYF
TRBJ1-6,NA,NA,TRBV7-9,TGTGCCAGCAGCGCTAAGGGGACGGACAATAATTCACCCCTCCACTTT,CASSAKGTDNNSPLHF
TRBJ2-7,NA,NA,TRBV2,TGTGCCAGCAGTGAAGCCGGGACTCCGAGAAACGAGCAGTACTTC,CASSEAGTPRNEQYF